The 18 T cell receptor beta chains listed next were all sequenced from one sample in a study of cytomegalovirus exposure and HLA in healthy donors. Researchers ran the PCR with 60 Vbeta and 13 Jbeta primers. Sequenced by immunoSEQ multiplex PCR; TCRdb stores in-frame clones only, minus some. Of over 200,000 clones in the sample, about 80% were seen once. Sequencing input: PBMCs. These receptors were obtained from a male donor in good health and CMV-seronegative.

The chain recombines TRBV10-1 with TRBJ1-1, with no clear D. The CDR3 contains 13 residues. Germline CDR1 and CDR2: WNHNN and SYGVQD (reference sequence). Deletions cut 3 bases from V and 5 bases from J, with 10 bases between. CDR3 DNA: TGCGCCAGCAGTGAACATCAGAATACTGAAGCTTTCTTT. Residues: CASSEHQNTEAFF.

This clone is a singleton in its sample. The chain uses TRBV10-3 and TRBJ2-2; tentatively, D is TRBD2 (8 bases). CDR1 and CDR2 from the germline V gene are ENHRY and SYGVKD. Trimming took 8 bases from V and 1 from J, leaving 26 bases between them. This CDR3 contains 19 residues. CDR3 sequence (DNA): TGTGCCATCCCGGGACAGAGAGCGGGAGAGGAAAAGAACACCGGGGAGCTGTTTTTT. This sequence encodes CAIPGQRAGEEKNTGELFF.

With regard to this clone: The germline gene is not matched at one end of the junction; a read error may be the cause. This sequence joins TRBV7-9 and TRBJ2-7; 8 bases line up with TRBD1. CDR3 length equals 14 residues. CDR1 SEHNR and CDR2 FQNEAQ come from the germline V gene (reference sequence). In DNA form, the CDR3 reads TGTTCCAGCAGCCCTGACAGGGGACCCTACGAGCAGTACTTC. Encoded protein: CSSSPDRGPYEQYF.

The genes are TRBV5-1 and TRBJ1-2, with 9 bases matching TRBD1. The ends lost 7 bases at V and 1 base at J; junction bases unmatched: 8. The CDR3 is 15 residues long. Per the germline V gene, CDR1 is SGHRS and CDR2 is YFSETQ. This CDR3 is CASFPGTGLNYGYTF. CDR3 DNA: TGCGCCAGCTTCCCCGGGACAGGGCTTAACTATGGCTACACCTTC.

This chain links TRBV25-1 with TRBJ2-7, with 11 nucleotides matching TRBD1. The CDR3 runs to 18 residues. The germline gives CDR1 MGHDK, CDR2 SYGVNS. With V trimmed by 5 bases and J by 0 bases, 12 bases remained unmatched. CDR3 in amino acids: CASSHPPPGQGVSYEQYF. The CDR3 coding sequence is TGTGCCAGCAGTCACCCGCCTCCGGGACAGGGGGTCTCCTACGAGCAGTACTTC.

The CDR3: CAFRRRELEETQYF. DNA for the CDR3: TGTGCCTTTAGACGGCGGGAGTTAGAAGAGACCCAGTACTTC. J is TRBJ2-5 and V is TRBV5-4; 7 nucleotides agree with TRBD2. V trimming: 10 bases; J trimming: 3 bases; junction bases outside the gene matches: 12. This CDR3 contains 14 residues. Germline V lookup: CDR1 SGHNT, CDR2 YYREEE (reference sequence).

J is TRBJ1-1 and V is TRBV12-5, with TRBD1 as a possible D gene (5 bases). The V gene lost 6 bases and the J gene lost 2 bases, with 22 bases spanning the gap. This CDR3 is 17 amino acids long. Germline-derived CDR1 and CDR2 are LGHNT and FRNRAP. CDR3: CASGDWGRRKGNTEAFF. The CDR3 region has the DNA TGTGCTAGTGGGGATTGGGGCAGGCGGAAAGGAAACACTGAAGCTTTCTTT.

The chain is built from TRBV6-5 and TRBJ2-7; D not certain. With 2 bases removed from V and 0 bases from J, the gap between germline ends came to 5 bases. Germline CDR1 and CDR2: MNHEY and SVGAGI. This CDR3 comprises 13 residues. The CDR3 loop reads CASSYVGSYEQYF. DNA of the CDR3: TGTGCCAGCAGTTACGTCGGCTCCTACGAGCAGTACTTC.

V gene TRBV11-2 combines with J gene TRBJ2-5, with D perhaps matching TRBD1 (6 bases). Trimming removed 1 base at V and 3 bases at J, with 18 bases between. The CDR3 is made up of 17 amino acids. Germline V lookup: CDR1 SGHAT, CDR2 FQNNGV. The CDR3 protein is CASSLGAVRGAEETQYF. The CDR3 DNA sequence: TGTGCCAGCAGCTTAGGGGCGGTCAGGGGCGCGGAAGAGACCCAGTACTTC.

This clone was counted a single time. The J gene is TRBJ1-2, the V gene TRBV16; D gene uncertain. The CDR3 length is 14 residues. Looked up from germline, CDR1 is KGHSY and CDR2 is FQNENV. V was cut by 7 bases and J by 0 bases, with 12 bases left in between. The CDR3 is CASTRGVTNYGYTF. Here the CDR3 DNA reads TGTGCCAGCACCCGGGGAGTAACTAACTATGGCTACACCTTC.

The CDR3 spells CASSASGSSTDTQYF. Written as DNA, the CDR3 is TGTGCCAGCAGTGCTAGCGGGAGTAGCACAGATACGCAGTATTTT. This rearrangement joins TRBV6-1 to TRBJ2-3; 10 nucleotides line up with TRBD2. In germline, CDR1 is MNHNS, CDR2 SASEGT. Germline trimming cut 4 bases from V and 0 bases from J; bases unmatched to any gene: 1. This CDR3 has 15 amino acids.

The chain joins TRBV7-2 to TRBJ2-5; 7 bases are shared with TRBD2. V was pared by 0 bases and J by 9 bases, with 16 bases of the junction left unmatched. There are 17 residues in the CDR3. Germline values: CDR1 SGHTA, CDR2 FQGNSA. CDR3 sequence reads: CASSLASGTKARGAQYF. CDR3 nucleotides: TGTGCCAGCAGCTTAGCTTCGGGGACTAAGGCTCGCGGGGCCCAGTACTTC. The whole variable domain, remainder taken from reference TRBV7-2 and TRBJ2-5, is GAGVSQSPSNKVTEKGKDVELRCDPISGHTALYWYRQSLGQGLEFLIYFQGNSAPDKSGLPSDRFSAERTGGSVSTLTIQRTQQEDSAVYLCASSLASGTKARGAQYFGPGTRLLVL.

This chain joins TRBV25-1 and TRBJ2-1; D might be TRBD2 (5 bases). The germline V gene encodes CDR1 MGHDK and CDR2 SYGVNS. V lost 5 bases and J lost 0, with 14 bases in between. There are 16 residues in the CDR3. As DNA, the CDR3 is TGTGCCAGCAGTTTAAGAGGGTTGAGCTCCTACAATGAGCAGTTCTTC. Translated, it gives CASSLRGLSSYNEQFF.

The V call is TRBV10-1, the J call TRBJ2-3, with 7 bases lining up with TRBD1. V lost 7 bases to trimming and J lost 4 bases; unmatched junction nucleotides: 17. The CDR3 has 17 residues. CDR1 and CDR2 from the germline V gene are WNHNN and SYGVQD (reference sequence). CDR3 DNA: TGCGCCAGCACCAACTGGCCAAAGGGGGCAGACTCAGATACGCAGTATTTT. Amino acid sequence: CASTNWPKGADSDTQYF.

V usage is TRBV11-3 and J usage is TRBJ2-7; 7 nucleotides match TRBD1. The CDR3 sequence is 16 residues long. Looked up from germline, CDR1 is SGHNT and CDR2 is YENEEA. V lost 1 base, J lost 0 bases, and 6 bases stayed unmatched. Here the CDR3 reads CASSLGQGYDSYEQYF. CDR3 nucleotides: TGTGCCAGCAGCTTAGGACAGGGCTACGACTCCTACGAGCAGTACTTC.

The chain joins TRBV28 to TRBJ2-3, with a tentative D call TRBD1 (6 bases). V shed 5 bases and J shed 4 bases, with 16 bases lying between them. The CDR3 sequence is 15 residues long. Germline assignment: CDR1 MDHEN and CDR2 SYDVKM. CDR3 DNA: TGTGCCAGCAGTCCCAGGGGCGGAGCCCCAGATACGCAGTATTTT. It yields the protein CASSPRGGAPDTQYF.

This clone has only a few counts. The chain employs TRBV5-1 and TRBJ2-5, with 9 bases identical to TRBD2. In germline, CDR1 is SGHRS, CDR2 YFSETQ. After removal of 1 base from V and 5 bases from J, the junction contained 12 bases not matched to a gene. The CDR3 runs 17 residues. For the CDR3, the DNA is TGCGCCAGCAGCTTGCAGCCGCGGGGGGGCCCCGGTGAGACCCAGTACTTC. Amino acid sequence: CASSLQPRGGPGETQYF.

V is TRBV7-6 and J is TRBJ2-3; 7 bases align to TRBD1. Germline V CDR1 and CDR2: SGHVS, FNYEAQ. The CDR3 is 16 amino acids. The V gene end was trimmed by 1 base and the J gene end by 6 bases; junction bases not matched to a gene: 10. CDR3 sequence reads: CASSLGLGGSTDTQYF. As DNA, the CDR3 is TGTGCCAGCAGCTTAGGGCTAGGGGGCTCCACGGATACGCAGTATTTT.